This T cell receptor (beta chain) was identified during a study of T-cell reconstitution after alpha-beta-depleted transplantation in children. Notes on the study in general: Newly produced T cells mostly accounted for T-cell counts and diversity one year post-transplant. Expanded graft clones, several hundred of them, were reportedly the source of alpha-beta T cells about two months after transplant.

During its preparation, the TCRbeta library received unique molecular identifiers. Each CDR3 protein is one row after TCRdb ran MiXCR on the PCR reads. This table has around 800,000 distinct CDR3 sequences, about 15% appearing once. Deletions cut 5 bases from V and 9 bases from J, with 13 bases between. Germline CDR1 reads DFQATT; CDR2 reads SNEGSKA (reference sequence). The CDR3 is made up of 11 amino acids. To note about this clonotype: The target antigen is unknown. This may stem from a read error, because a much larger clone lies one nucleotide away.

Specimen: PBMCs, mostly from graft donor cells, collected 360 days after TCRalphabeta/CD19-depleted stem cell transplant. The V gene is TRBV20-1, the J gene TRBJ2-5; D perhaps matches TRBD2 (6 bases). The TCR comes from a male patient under 18 who had a stem cell transplant for acute lymphoblastic leukemia, so the T cells may come from the graft donor. The CDR3 DNA follows: TGCAGTGCTGGACCCCGGGGGTCCCAGTACTTC. It encodes CSAGPRGSQYF.